These T cell receptor beta chains were read from a single sample in a study of control samples from healthy donors and cancer patients. Profiling relied on immunoSEQ multiplex PCR, and the TCRdb table lists in-frame clones only, not all of them. The sample contains over 50,000 clones, roughly 87% of which appear only once. The sample comprised blood. Every receptor here comes from a man aged 50-59 years in good health. Both conserved end residues are part of each CDR3. Each record gives: clone size, J gene, V gene, D gene, CDR3 protein, CDR3 DNA. The D gene is left open where the match is weak. Rows may omit the clone size; those that give it use once, few, many or a size class.

size: -
J: TRBJ2-7
V: TRBV5-1
D: TRBD2
CDR3: CASSPGTSDTYEQYF
DNA: TGCGCCAGCAGCCCCGGGACTAGCGATACCTACGAGCAGTACTTC

size: -
J: TRBJ1-5
V: TRBV19
D: -
CDR3: CASTPWGSGGSNQPQHF
DNA: TGTGCCAGTACCCCATGGGGGAGTGGGGGAAGCAATCAGCCCCAGCATTTT

size: -
J: TRBJ1-5
V: TRBV7-6
D: -
CDR3: CASSLEQGVQPQHF
DNA: TGTGCCAGCAGCTTGGAACAGGGTGTTCAGCCCCAGCATTTT

size: -
J: TRBJ2-6
V: TRBV30
D: TRBD1
CDR3: CACRDRGLSSGANVLTF
DNA: TGTGCCTGCCGGGACAGGGGTCTCTCGTCTGGGGCCAACGTCCTGACTTTC

size: -
J: TRBJ2-7
V: TRBV13
D: TRBD2
CDR3: CASSPRLAGVVPHEQYF
DNA: TGTGCCAGCAGCCCCCGACTAGCGGGAGTAGTCCCCCACGAGCAGTACTTC

size: once
J: TRBJ1-1
V: TRBV11-3
D: -
CDR3: CASSLVASAATEAFF
DNA: TGTGCCAGCAGCTTAGTTGCTTCGGCAGCCACTGAAGCTTTCTTT

size: once
J: TRBJ2-2
V: TRBV19
D: -
CDR3: CASSKTGNTGELFF
DNA: TGTGCCAGTAGTAAGACAGGGAACACCGGGGAGCTGTTTTTT

size: -
J: TRBJ2-2
V: TRBV4-2
D: -
CDR3: CASSQAGWRADTGELFF
DNA: TGTGCCAGCAGCCAAGCTGGCTGGAGGGCCGACACCGGGGAGCTGTTTTTT

size: -
J: TRBJ2-7
V: TRBV6-5
D: TRBD2
CDR3: CASEGTSGSYEQYF
DNA: TGTGCCAGCGAAGGGACTAGCGGGAGTTACGAGCAGTACTTC

size: -
J: TRBJ2-2
V: TRBV10-3
D: -
CDR3: CATNDQGIRSTGELFF
DNA: TGTGCCACCAATGACCAGGGTATTCGGAGCACCGGGGAGCTGTTTTTT

size: few
J: TRBJ2-7
V: TRBV13
D: TRBD2
CDR3: CASSLGREAYEQYF
DNA: TGTGCCAGCAGCTTAGGCCGGGAGGCCTACGAGCAGTACTTC

size: -
J: TRBJ2-3
V: TRBV7-9
D: TRBD1
CDR3: CASSPGTGTDTQYF
DNA: TGTGCCAGCAGCCCAGGGACAGGCACAGATACGCAGTATTTT

size: -
J: TRBJ2-3
V: TRBV11-3
D: -
CDR3: CASSFPGRRGGTDTQYF
DNA: TGTGCCAGCAGCTTCCCAGGGCGAAGAGGGGGCACAGATACGCAGTATTTT

size: -
J: TRBJ2-2
V: TRBV12-3/TRBV12-4
D: -
CDR3: CASSFSRELFF
DNA: TGTGCCAGCAGTTTCTCCAGGGAGCTGTTTTTT

size: few
J: TRBJ2-5
V: TRBV10-3
D: TRBD2
CDR3: CAISELLAGGSVETQYF
DNA: TGTGCCATCAGTGAGCTACTAGCGGGGGGTTCCGTGGAGACCCAGTACTTC

size: -
J: TRBJ2-3
V: TRBV6-4
D: TRBD1
CDR3: CASSVGPGQGTDTQYF
DNA: TGTGCCAGCAGCGTTGGACCGGGACAGGGAACAGATACGCAGTATTTT

size: -
J: TRBJ1-2
V: TRBV12-3/TRBV12-4
D: -
CDR3: CASSGSLYGYTF
DNA: TGTGCCAGCAGTGGGAGCCTATATGGCTACACCTTC

size: -
J: TRBJ1-2
V: TRBV4-3
D: -
CDR3: CASSQDVEDIYGYTF
DNA: TGCGCCAGCAGCCAAGATGTCGAGGATATCTATGGCTACACCTTC

size: few
J: TRBJ2-3
V: TRBV5-6
D: TRBD2
CDR3: CASSLAGLAGGLDGQYF
DNA: TGTGCCAGCAGCTTAGCCGGACTAGCGGGAGGGCTCGATGGGCAGTATTTT

size: -
J: TRBJ1-4
V: TRBV7-6
D: TRBD1
CDR3: CASSFTGGANEKLFF
DNA: TGTGCCAGCAGCTTCACAGGGGGCGCAAATGAAAAACTGTTTTTT